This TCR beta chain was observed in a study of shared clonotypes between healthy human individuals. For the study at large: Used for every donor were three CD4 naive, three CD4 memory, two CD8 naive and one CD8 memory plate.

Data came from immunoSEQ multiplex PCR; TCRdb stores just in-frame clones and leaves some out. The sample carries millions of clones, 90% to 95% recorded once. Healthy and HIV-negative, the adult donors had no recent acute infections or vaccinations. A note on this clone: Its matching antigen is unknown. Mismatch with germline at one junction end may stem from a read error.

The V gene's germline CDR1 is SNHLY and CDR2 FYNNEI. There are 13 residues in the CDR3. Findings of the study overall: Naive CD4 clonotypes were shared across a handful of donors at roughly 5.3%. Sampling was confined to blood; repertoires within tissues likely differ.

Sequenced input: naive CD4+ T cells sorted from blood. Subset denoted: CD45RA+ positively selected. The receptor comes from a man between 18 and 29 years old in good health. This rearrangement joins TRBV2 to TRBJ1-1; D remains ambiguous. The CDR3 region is CASNNGQNRRPVF. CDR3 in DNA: TGTGCCAGCAATAATGGGCAAAATCGAAGACCGGTCTTT. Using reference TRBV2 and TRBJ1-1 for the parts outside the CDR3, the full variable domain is EPEVTQTPSHQVTQMGQEVILRCVPISNHLYFYWYRQILGQKVEFLVSFYNNEISEKSEIFDDQFSVERPDGSNFTLKIRSTKLEDSAMYFCASNNGQNRRPVFGQGTRLTVV.